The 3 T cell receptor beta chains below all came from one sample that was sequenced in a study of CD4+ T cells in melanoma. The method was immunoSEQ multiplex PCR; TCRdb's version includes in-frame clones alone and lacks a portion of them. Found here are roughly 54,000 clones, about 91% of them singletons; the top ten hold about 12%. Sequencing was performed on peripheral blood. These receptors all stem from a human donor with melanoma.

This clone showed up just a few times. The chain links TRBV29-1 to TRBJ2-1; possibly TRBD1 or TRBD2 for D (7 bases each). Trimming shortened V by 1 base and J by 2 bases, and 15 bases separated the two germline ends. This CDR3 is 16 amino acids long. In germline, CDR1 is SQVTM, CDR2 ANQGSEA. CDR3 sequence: CSVEGGEGATYNEQFF. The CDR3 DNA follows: TGCAGCGTTGAAGGGGGGGAGGGGGCCACCTACAATGAGCAGTTCTTC.

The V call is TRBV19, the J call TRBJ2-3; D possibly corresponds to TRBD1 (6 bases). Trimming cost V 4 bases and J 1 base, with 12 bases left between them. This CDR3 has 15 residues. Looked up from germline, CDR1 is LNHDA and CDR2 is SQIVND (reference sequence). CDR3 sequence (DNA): TGTGCCAGTAGTAAGGGGGTGGAGGGCACAGATACGCAGTATTTT. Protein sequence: CASSKGVEGTDTQYF.

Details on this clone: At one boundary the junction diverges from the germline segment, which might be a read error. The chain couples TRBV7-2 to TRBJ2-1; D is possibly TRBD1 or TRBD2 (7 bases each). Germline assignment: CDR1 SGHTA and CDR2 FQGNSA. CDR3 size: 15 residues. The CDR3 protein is CASSPQGGLYSEQFF. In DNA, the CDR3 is TGTGCCAGCAGCCCCCAGGGGGGGCTGTACAGTGAGCAGTTCTTC.